Listed here are 16 T cell receptor beta chains from one sample, sequenced in a study of cytomegalovirus exposure and HLA in healthy donors. The PCR used 60 Vbeta and 13 Jbeta primers. The method was immunoSEQ multiplex PCR; TCRdb's version includes in-frame clones alone and lacks a portion of them. The table has about 170,000 clones, 55% to 75% seen once. Material for sequencing was PBMCs. The source of these receptors is a human donor in good health.

The chain carries TRBV30 and TRBJ2-4; 8 nucleotides line up with TRBD1. V shed 1 base, J shed 4 bases, and the junction held 6 bases outside the gene matches. Germline V gives CDR1 GTSNPN, CDR2 SVGIG (reference sequence). The CDR3 is 15 amino acids. The CDR3 here is CAWSARRTGKNIQYF. The CDR3 DNA sequence: TGTGCCTGGAGTGCCCGACGGACAGGGAAAAACATTCAGTACTTC. The variable domain in full, completed from reference TRBV30 and TRBJ2-4, reads SQTIHQWPATLVQPVGSPLSLECTVEGTSNPNLYWYRQAAGRGLQLLFYSVGIGQISSEVPQNLSASRPQDRQFILSSKKLLLSDSGFYLCAWSARRTGKNIQYFGAGTRLSVL.

A note on this clone: At one boundary the junction diverges from the germline segment, which might be a read error. This chain uses TRBV4-3 with TRBJ1-1, with 8 bases matching TRBD1. The germline CDR1 and CDR2 sequences are LGHNA and YSLEER. This CDR3 has 17 residues. The DNA for the CDR3 is TGCGCCAGCGGCCAAGATCCGGGCAGGGGGCTCCCCACTGAAGCTTTCTTT. This translates into CASGQDPGRGLPTEAFF.

This clone was found once. The V and J genes are TRBV7-6 and TRBJ2-1; unclear D gene. The CDR3 totals 12 residues. The V gene lost 0 bases and the J gene lost 9 bases, with 6 bases spanning the gap. The germline V gene encodes CDR1 SGHVS and CDR2 FNYEAQ. CDR3 residues: CASSLALSEQFF. The CDR3, as DNA: TGTGCCAGCAGCTTAGCCCTATCTGAGCAGTTCTTC.

V is TRBV5-1 and J is TRBJ1-1; TRBD1 matches 9 bases. Germline assignment: CDR1 SGHRS and CDR2 YFSETQ. With V trimmed by 5 bases and J by 4 bases, 6 bases remained unmatched. The CDR3 is made up of 14 amino acids. The chain's CDR3 is CASRPTGGGTEAFF. CDR3 nucleotide sequence: TGCGCCAGCAGGCCCACAGGGGGCGGCACTGAAGCTTTCTTT.

V and J are TRBV19 and TRBJ1-2, with D perhaps matching TRBD1 (5 bases). The ends were cut back, 5 bases at V and 3 bases at J, with 13 bases in the middle. This CDR3 is built from 14 residues. Per the germline V gene, CDR1 is LNHDA and CDR2 is SQIVND (reference sequence). The CDR3 here is CASSQGMDYYGYTF. The CDR3 DNA reads as TGTGCCAGTAGTCAGGGAATGGATTACTATGGCTACACCTTC.

This clone occurred a few times. V is TRBV5-1 and J is TRBJ2-2; 12 bases align to TRBD1. The junction had 10 bases not matched to a gene; V was cut back by 5 bases and J by 5 bases. The germline gives CDR1 SGHRS, CDR2 YFSETQ. The CDR3 is 17 residues long. CDR3: CASRPVGTGGRTGELFF. The CDR3 coding sequence is TGCGCCAGCAGACCAGTCGGGACAGGGGGCCGGACCGGGGAGCTGTTTTTT.

This clone was seen more than once but under ten times. The chain recombines TRBV19 with TRBJ1-5; 7 bases are shared with TRBD1. The junction had 10 bases not matched to a gene; V was cut back by 7 bases and J by 7 bases. The CDR3 consists of 14 residues. The germline V gene has CDR1 LNHDA and CDR2 SQIVND (reference sequence). CDR3: CASNSVQGRQPQHF. CDR3 sequence (DNA): TGTGCCAGTAATTCCGTACAGGGGAGGCAGCCCCAGCATTTT.

V is TRBV6-4 and J is TRBJ2-3; the D gene is possibly TRBD1 (6 bases). The CDR3 extends over 14 amino acids. CDR1 is MRHNA and CDR2 is SNTAGT in the germline V gene. V lost 4 bases to trimming and J lost 7 bases, with 15 bases between them. CDR3 DNA: TGTGCCAGCAGTGTCAAGACCGGGACAAATACGCAGTATTTT. As protein: CASSVKTGTNTQYF.

The J gene is TRBJ1-1, the V gene TRBV6-1, with no clear D. The CDR3 covers 16 residues. CDR1 is MNHNS, CDR2 SASEGT, per germline. The ends were cut back, 0 bases at V and 3 bases at J, with 14 bases in the middle. CDR3: CASSEAYGVTYTEAFF. The CDR3 coding sequence is TGTGCCAGCAGTGAAGCTTACGGGGTAACTTACACTGAAGCTTTCTTT.

This clone came up once. V is TRBV5-4 and J is TRBJ2-7, with 10 nucleotides matching TRBD2. This CDR3 contains 15 residues. Germline CDR1 is SGHNT and CDR2 is YYREEE (reference sequence). V lost 4 bases, J lost 2 bases, and 6 bases stayed unmatched. The CDR3 reads CASSQLAGEAYEQYF. The CDR3 bases are TGTGCCAGCAGCCAGCTAGCGGGGGAAGCCTACGAGCAGTACTTC.

This clone was detected only a few times. V gene TRBV9 combines with J gene TRBJ2-7; weak D call: TRBD1 (6 bases). V lost 0 bases and J lost 2, with 9 bases in between. Germline V lookup: CDR1 SGDLS, CDR2 YYNGEE. The CDR3 is 14 residues long. In DNA, the CDR3 is TGTGCCAGCAGCGTAGGGGGGCGTCCCTACGAGCAGTACTTC. Translating it yields CASSVGGRPYEQYF.

The chain couples TRBV9 to TRBJ1-6, with 10 bases matching TRBD1. This CDR3 spans 15 amino acids. The J segment lost 12 bases and the V segment lost 4 bases, leaving 10 bases of the junction unmatched. Germline V gives CDR1 SGDLS, CDR2 YYNGEE. The CDR3 DNA reads as TGTGCCAGCAGCTCCCATGGACAGGGGGAGCAACCCCTCCACTTT. Translated: CASSSHGQGEQPLHF.

The CDR3 DNA is TGTGCCAGCAGGCCCGGGTTCGGCAATGAAGCTTTCTTT. It translates to CASRPGFGNEAFF. The chain employs TRBV6-5 and TRBJ1-1; D ambiguous. The germline gives CDR1 MNHEY, CDR2 SVGAGI. The CDR3 totals 13 residues. With 6 bases removed from V and 7 bases from J, the gap between germline ends came to 15 bases.

The V gene is TRBV27, the J gene TRBJ2-1, with 7 bases aligning to TRBD1. Unmatched junction bases numbered 15, after V lost 4 bases and J lost 9 bases. The CDR3 sequence is 16 residues long. The germline CDR1 and CDR2 sequences are MNHEY and SMNVEV (reference sequence). CDR3 protein: CASSSSDRKPSREQFF. CDR3 nucleotides: TGTGCCAGCAGTTCCTCGGACAGGAAACCGTCTCGTGAGCAGTTCTTC.

The count of this clone is one. J is TRBJ2-3 and V is TRBV13; 8 bases align to TRBD1. V lost 6 bases, J lost 2 bases, and 16 bases stayed unmatched. The CDR3 length is 18 residues. In germline, CDR1 is PRHDT, CDR2 FYEKMQ (reference sequence). The CDR3 DNA sequence: TGTGCCAGCAGTTGGGGGACAGGATTAATCGGGGTCACAGATACGCAGTATTTT. Encoded protein: CASSWGTGLIGVTDTQYF.

The V call is TRBV9, the J call TRBJ2-7; 7 nucleotides align to TRBD2. Germline V gives CDR1 SGDLS, CDR2 YYNGEE. CDR3 size: 16 residues. J was trimmed by 0 bases and V by 4 bases; bases with no gene match: 10. The CDR3 nucleotides are TGTGCCAGCAGCCCCAGGGCTAGCGGTAGCTCCTACGAGCAGTACTTC. Its translation is CASSPRASGSSYEQYF.